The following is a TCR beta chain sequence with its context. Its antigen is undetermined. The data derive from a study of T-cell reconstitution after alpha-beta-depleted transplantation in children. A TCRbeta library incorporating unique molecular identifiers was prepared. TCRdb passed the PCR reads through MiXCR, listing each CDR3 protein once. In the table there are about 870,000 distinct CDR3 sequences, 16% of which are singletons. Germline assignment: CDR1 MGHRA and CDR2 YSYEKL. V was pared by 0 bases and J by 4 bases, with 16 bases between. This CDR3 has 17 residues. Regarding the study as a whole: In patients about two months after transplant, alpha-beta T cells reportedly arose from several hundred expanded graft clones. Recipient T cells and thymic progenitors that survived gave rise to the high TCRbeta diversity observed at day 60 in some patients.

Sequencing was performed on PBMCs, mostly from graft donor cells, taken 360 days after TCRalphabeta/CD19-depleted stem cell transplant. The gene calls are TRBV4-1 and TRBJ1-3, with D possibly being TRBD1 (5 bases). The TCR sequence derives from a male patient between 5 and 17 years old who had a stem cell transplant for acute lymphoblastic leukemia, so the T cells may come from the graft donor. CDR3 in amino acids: CASSQESRGRDGNTIYF. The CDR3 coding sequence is TGCGCCAGCAGCCAAGAATCCCGGGGAAGGGACGGAAACACCATATATTTT.